The 2 T cell receptor beta chains reported below all come from one sample, sequenced in a study of T-cell memory formation after mild COVID-19. TCRdb reprocessed the 5' RACE reads with MiXCR, giving one entry per CDR3 protein. This sample has around 150,000 distinct CDR3 sequences, with 11% found just once. Sequenced sample: PBMCs or a T cell subset sorted from them (not recorded which). Receptors were obtained from a man aged 18 to 30 who had mild COVID-19 (a few samples of this study predate the infection). Cell type and time point are not known.

The chain combines TRBV20-1 with TRBJ1-5; D remains ambiguous. V was clipped by 7 bases and J by 7 bases, with 14 bases between them. The CDR3 covers 12 residues. CDR1 is DFQATT, CDR2 SNEGSKA, per germline (reference sequence). CDR3 protein: CSGAGSGQPQHF. The CDR3 coding sequence is TGCAGTGGTGCGGGGTCGGGACAGCCCCAGCATTTT.

The chain carries TRBV9 and TRBJ1-5; the D is unclear. The CDR3 totals 13 residues. CDR1 is SGDLS and CDR2 is YYNGEE in the germline V gene. With 5 bases removed from V and 6 bases from J, the gap between germline ends came to 12 bases. The CDR3: CASSLGYSQPQHF. The CDR3 DNA follows: TGTGCCAGCAGTCTAGGTTACTCTCAGCCCCAGCATTTT.